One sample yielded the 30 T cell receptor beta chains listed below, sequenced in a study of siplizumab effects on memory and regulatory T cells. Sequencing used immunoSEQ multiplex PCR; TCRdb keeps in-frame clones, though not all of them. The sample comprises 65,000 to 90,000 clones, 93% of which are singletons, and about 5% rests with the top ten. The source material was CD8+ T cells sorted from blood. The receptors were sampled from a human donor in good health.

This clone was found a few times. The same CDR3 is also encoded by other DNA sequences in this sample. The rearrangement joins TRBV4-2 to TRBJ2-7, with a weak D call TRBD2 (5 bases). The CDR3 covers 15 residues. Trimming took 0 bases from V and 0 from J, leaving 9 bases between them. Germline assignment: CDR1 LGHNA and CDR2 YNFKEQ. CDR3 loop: CASSQDRGASYEQYF. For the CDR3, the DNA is TGTGCCAGCAGCCAAGACCGGGGTGCCTCCTACGAGCAGTACTTC.

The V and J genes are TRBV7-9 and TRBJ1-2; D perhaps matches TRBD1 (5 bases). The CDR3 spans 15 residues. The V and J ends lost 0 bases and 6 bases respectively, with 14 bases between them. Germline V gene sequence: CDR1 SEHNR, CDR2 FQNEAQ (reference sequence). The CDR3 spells CASSLAVAGQHGYTF. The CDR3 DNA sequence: TGTGCCAGCAGCTTAGCGGTTGCAGGGCAGCATGGCTACACCTTC.

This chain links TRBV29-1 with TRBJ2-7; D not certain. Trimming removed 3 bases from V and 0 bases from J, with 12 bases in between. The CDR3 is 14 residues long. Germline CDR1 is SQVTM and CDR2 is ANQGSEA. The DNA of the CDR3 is TGCAGCGTTGATGTGGAACAGAGCTCCTACGAGCAGTACTTC. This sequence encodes CSVDVEQSSYEQYF.

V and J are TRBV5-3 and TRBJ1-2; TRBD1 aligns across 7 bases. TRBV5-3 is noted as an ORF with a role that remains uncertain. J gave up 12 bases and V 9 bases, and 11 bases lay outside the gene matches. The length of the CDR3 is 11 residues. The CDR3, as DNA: TGTGCCACTACGCGTACAGGGGATAACACCTTC. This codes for CATTRTGDNTF.

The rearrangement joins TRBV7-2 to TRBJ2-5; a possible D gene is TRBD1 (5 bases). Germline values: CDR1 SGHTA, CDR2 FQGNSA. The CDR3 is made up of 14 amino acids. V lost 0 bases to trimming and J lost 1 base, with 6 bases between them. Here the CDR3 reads CASSLAGAQETQYF. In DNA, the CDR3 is TGTGCCAGCAGCTTAGCTGGGGCCCAAGAGACCCAGTACTTC.

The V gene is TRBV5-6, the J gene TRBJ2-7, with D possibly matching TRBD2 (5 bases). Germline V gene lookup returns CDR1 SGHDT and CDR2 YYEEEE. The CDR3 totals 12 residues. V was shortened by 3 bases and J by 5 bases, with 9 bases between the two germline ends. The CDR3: CASSSGSDEQYF. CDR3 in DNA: TGTGCCAGCAGCTCGGGGAGTGACGAGCAGTACTTC.

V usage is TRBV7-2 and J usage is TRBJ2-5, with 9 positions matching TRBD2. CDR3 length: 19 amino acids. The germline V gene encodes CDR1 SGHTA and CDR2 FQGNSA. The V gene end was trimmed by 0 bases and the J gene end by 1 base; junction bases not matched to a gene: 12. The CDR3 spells CASSLAPPLTSGIQETQYF. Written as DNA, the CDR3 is TGTGCCAGCAGCTTAGCGCCCCCCCTGACTAGCGGCATCCAAGAGACCCAGTACTTC.

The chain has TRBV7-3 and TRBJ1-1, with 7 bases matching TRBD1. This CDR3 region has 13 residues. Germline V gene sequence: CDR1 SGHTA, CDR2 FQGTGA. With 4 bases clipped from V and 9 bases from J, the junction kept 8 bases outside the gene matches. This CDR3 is CASSSSSGGQAFF. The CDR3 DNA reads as TGTGCCAGCAGCTCATCATCAGGGGGACAAGCTTTCTTT.

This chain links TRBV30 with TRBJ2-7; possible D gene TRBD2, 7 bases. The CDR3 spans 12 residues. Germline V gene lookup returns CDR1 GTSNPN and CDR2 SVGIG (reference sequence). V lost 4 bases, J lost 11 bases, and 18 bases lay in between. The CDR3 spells CAWKGEGGGKYF. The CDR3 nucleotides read TGTGCCTGGAAGGGAGAGGGGGGGGGAAAGTACTTC. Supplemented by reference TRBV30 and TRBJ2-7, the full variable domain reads SQTIHQWPATLVQPVGSPLSLECTVEGTSNPNLYWYRQAAGRGLQLLFYSVGIGQISSEVPQNLSASRPQDRQFILSSKKLLLSDSGFYLCAWKGEGGGKYFGPGTRLTVT.

CDR3 bases: TGTGCCAGCAGCTCAATACAGGGGGGCCTCACTGAAGCTTTCTTT. Amino acid sequence: CASSSIQGGLTEAFF. The chain is built from TRBV7-6 and TRBJ1-1; 8 bases map to TRBD1. V was pared by 4 bases and J by 4 bases, with 8 bases of the junction left unmatched. The CDR3 totals 15 residues. The germline gives CDR1 SGHVS, CDR2 FNYEAQ.

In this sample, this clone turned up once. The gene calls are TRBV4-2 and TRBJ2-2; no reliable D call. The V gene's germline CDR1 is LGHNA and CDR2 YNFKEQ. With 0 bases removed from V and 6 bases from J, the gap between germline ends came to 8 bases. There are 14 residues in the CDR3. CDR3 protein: CASSQDREPGELFF. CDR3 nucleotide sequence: TGTGCCAGCAGCCAAGACCGAGAACCCGGGGAGCTGTTTTTT.

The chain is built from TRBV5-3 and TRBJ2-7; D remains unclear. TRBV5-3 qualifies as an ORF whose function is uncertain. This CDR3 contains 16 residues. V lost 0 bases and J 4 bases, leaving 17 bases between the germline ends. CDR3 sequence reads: CARSLDQERPQYEQYF. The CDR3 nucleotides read TGTGCCAGAAGCTTGGACCAGGAGCGACCCCAGTACGAGCAGTACTTC.

In DNA, the CDR3 is TGTGCCAGAAGCACAAAAAGGTGGCTAGCGGGGGGGCCTAGGGCCTACGAGCAGTACTTC. Translation gives CARSTKRWLAGGPRAYEQYF. The chain links TRBV5-3 to TRBJ2-7; 12 positions match TRBD2. TRBV5-3 is sorted into the ORF group, with uncertain function. J was trimmed by 2 bases and V by 4 bases; bases with no gene match: 19. The CDR3 has 20 residues.

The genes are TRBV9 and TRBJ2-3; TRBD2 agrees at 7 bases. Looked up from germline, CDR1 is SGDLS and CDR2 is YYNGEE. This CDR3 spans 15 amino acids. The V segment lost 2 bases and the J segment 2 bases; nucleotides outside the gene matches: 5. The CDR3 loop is CASSVLGGFTDTQYF. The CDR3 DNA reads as TGTGCCAGCAGCGTCCTGGGGGGGTTCACAGATACGCAGTATTTT.

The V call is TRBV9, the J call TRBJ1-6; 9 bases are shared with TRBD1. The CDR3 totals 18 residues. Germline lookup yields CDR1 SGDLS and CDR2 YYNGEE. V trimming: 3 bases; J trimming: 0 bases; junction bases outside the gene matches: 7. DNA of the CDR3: TGTGCCAGCAGCGGTGGGACAGGGACCGACTCCTATAATTCACCCCTCCACTTT. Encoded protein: CASSGGTGTDSYNSPLHF.

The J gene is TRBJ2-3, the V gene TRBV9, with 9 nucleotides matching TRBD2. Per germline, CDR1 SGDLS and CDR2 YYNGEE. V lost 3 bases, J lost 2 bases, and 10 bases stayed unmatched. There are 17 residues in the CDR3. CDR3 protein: CASSDEHIAGVTDTQYF. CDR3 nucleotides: TGTGCCAGCAGCGACGAACACATAGCGGGGGTCACAGATACGCAGTATTTT.

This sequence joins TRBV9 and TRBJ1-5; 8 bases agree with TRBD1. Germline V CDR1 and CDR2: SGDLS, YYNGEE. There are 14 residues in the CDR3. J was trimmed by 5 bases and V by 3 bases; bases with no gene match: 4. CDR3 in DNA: TGTGCCAGCAGCGGACAGGGGTTTGATCAGCCCCAGCATTTT. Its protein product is CASSGQGFDQPQHF.

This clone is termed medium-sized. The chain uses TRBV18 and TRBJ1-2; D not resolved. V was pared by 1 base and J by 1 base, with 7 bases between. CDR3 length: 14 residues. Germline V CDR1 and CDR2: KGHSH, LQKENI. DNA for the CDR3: TGTGCCAGCTCACCACAGTGGATTAACTATGGCTACACCTTC. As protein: CASSPQWINYGYTF.

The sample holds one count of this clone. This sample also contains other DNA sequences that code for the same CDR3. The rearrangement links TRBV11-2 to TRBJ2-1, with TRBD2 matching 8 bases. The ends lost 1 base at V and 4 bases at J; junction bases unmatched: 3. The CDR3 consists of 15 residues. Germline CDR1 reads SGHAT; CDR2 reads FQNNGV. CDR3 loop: CASSLGRGAYNEQFF. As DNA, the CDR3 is TGTGCCAGCAGCTTAGGGCGGGGGGCATACAATGAGCAGTTCTTC.

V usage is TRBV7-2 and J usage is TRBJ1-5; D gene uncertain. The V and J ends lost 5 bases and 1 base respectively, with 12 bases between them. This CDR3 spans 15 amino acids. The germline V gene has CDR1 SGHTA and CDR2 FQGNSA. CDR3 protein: CASSLNWESNQPQHF. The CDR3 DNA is TGTGCCAGCAGCCTCAACTGGGAGAGCAATCAGCCCCAGCATTTT. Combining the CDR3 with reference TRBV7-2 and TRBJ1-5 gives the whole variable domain GAGVSQSPSNKVTEKGKDVELRCDPISGHTALYWYRQSLGQGLEFLIYFQGNSAPDKSGLPSDRFSAERTGGSVSTLTIQRTQQEDSAVYLCASSLNWESNQPQHFGDGTRLSIL.

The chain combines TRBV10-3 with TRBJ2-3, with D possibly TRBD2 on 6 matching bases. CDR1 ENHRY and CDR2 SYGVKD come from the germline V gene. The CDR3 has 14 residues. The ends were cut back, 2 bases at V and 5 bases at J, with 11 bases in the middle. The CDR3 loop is CAISEPREGDTQYF. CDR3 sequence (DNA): TGTGCCATCAGTGAGCCGCGGGAAGGAGATACGCAGTATTTT.

CDR3 region: CASLTGPGELFF. Here the CDR3 DNA reads TGCGCCAGCCTGACTGGGCCCGGGGAGCTGTTTTTT. The gene calls are TRBV4-1 and TRBJ2-2, with D unresolved. This CDR3 contains 12 residues. Trimming took 8 bases from V and 6 from J, leaving 10 bases between them. The germline V gene encodes CDR1 MGHRA and CDR2 YSYEKL.

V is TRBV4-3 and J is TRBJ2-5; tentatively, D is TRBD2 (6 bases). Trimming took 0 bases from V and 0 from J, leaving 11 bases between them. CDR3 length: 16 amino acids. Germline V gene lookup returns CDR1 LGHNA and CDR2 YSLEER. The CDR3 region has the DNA TGCGCCAGCAGCCAAGATTTGGCGGGGTACCAAGAGACCCAGTACTTC. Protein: CASSQDLAGYQETQYF.

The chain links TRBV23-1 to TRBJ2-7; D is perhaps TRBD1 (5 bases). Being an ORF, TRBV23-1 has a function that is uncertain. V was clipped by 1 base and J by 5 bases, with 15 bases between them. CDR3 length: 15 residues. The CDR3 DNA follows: TGCGCCAGCAGTCAATGGAGCAGGGAATCTAACGAGCAGTACTTC. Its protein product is CASSQWSRESNEQYF.

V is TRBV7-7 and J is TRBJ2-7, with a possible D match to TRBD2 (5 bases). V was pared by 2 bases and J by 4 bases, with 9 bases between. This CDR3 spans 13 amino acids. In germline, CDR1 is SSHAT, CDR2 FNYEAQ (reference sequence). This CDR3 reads CASSLTRGYEQYF. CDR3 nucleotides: TGTGCCAGCAGCTTAACCCGGGGATACGAGCAGTACTTC. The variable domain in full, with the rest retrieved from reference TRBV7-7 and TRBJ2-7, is GAGVSQSPRYKVTKRGQDVTLRCDPISSHATLYWYQQALGQGPEFLTYFNYEAQPDKSGLPSDRFSAERPEGSISTLTIQRTEQRDSAMYRCASSLTRGYEQYFGPGTRLTVT.

The CDR3 protein is CASSLIENTDTQYF. The CDR3 nucleotides are TGCGCCAGCAGCTTGATCGAAAACACAGATACGCAGTATTTT. The chain joins TRBV5-1 to TRBJ2-3; unclear D gene. Trimming removed 1 base from V and 2 bases from J, with 8 bases in between. CDR1 and CDR2 (germline): SGHRS, YFSETQ. The CDR3 sequence is 14 residues long.

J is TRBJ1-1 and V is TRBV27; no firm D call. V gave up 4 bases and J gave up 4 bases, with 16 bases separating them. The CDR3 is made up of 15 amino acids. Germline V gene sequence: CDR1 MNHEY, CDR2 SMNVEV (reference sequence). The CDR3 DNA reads TGTGCCAGCAGTTCCGATCAATCTGCGGGCACTGAAGCTTTCTTT. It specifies CASSSDQSAGTEAFF.

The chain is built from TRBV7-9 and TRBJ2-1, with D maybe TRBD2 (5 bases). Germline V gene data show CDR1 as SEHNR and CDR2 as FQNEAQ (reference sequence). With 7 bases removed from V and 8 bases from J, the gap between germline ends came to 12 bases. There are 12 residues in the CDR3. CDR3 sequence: CASTSVDYEQFF. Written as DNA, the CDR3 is TGTGCCAGCACCTCCGTGGACTATGAGCAGTTCTTC.

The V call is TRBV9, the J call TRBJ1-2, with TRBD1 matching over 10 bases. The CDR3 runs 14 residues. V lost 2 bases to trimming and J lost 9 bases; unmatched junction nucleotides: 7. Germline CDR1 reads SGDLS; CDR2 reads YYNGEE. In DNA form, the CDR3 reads TGTGCCAGCAGCGTCGGGACAGGGGAAGGTCGCTACACCTTC. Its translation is CASSVGTGEGRYTF.

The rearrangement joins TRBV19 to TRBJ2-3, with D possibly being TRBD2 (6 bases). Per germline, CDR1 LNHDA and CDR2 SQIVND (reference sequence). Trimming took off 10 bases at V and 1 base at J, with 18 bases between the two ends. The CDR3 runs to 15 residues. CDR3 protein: CATHGVERGTDTQYF. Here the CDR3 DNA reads TGTGCCACTCATGGGGTAGAGCGGGGCACAGATACGCAGTATTTT.